These 13 T cell receptor beta chains came from one sample sequenced in a study of identical twins. TCRdb recomputed calls from the 5' RACE reads with MiXCR, one row per CDR3 protein. This repertoire shows some 900,000 distinct CDR3 sequences, around 12% found once; its top ten account for 1.5% to 2%. These same records also appear under a second study, on yellow fever vaccine responses in identical twins.

The sample comprised PBMCs. The receptors shown here come from a woman aged 18 to 35 in good health.

This clonotype was counted between two and nine times. The rearrangement joins TRBV5-1 to TRBJ2-5; 7 bases line up with TRBD1. Losses at the gene ends were 0 bases for V and 1 base for J; bases not matched to a gene: 6. This CDR3 region has 16 residues. CDR1 is SGHRS and CDR2 is YFSETQ in the germline V gene. Here the CDR3 DNA reads TGCGCCAGCAGCTTGGGAGGGGGCATTACCCAAGAGACCCAGTACTTC. Its translation is CASSLGGGITQETQYF.

The rearrangement joins TRBV24-1 to TRBJ2-1; maybe TRBD2 (5 bases). The CDR3 length is 15 residues. V lost 5 bases and J 7 bases, leaving 17 bases between the germline ends. The germline CDR1 and CDR2 sequences are KGHDR and SFDVKD. The chain's CDR3 is CATSVGLASGNEQFF. The CDR3 DNA follows: TGTGCCACCAGTGTAGGGCTAGCCTCGGGGAATGAGCAGTTCTTC.

At least ten counts were recorded for this clonotype. The CDR3 reads CASSLQPGPNTGELFF. DNA of the CDR3: TGTGCCAGCAGTCTTCAGCCGGGCCCAAACACCGGGGAGCTGTTTTTT. The gene calls are TRBV12-3 or TRBV12-4 and TRBJ2-2; D is ambiguous. V shed 5 bases and J shed 2 bases, with 15 bases lying between them. The CDR3 is made up of 16 amino acids.

The V call is TRBV25-1, the J call TRBJ2-1; D assignment may be TRBD1 or TRBD2 (7 bases each). The germline V and J ends were trimmed by 2 bases and 10 bases, with 9 bases remaining between them. The CDR3 has 12 residues. Germline lookup yields CDR1 MGHDK and CDR2 SYGVNS. In DNA, the CDR3 is TGTGCCAGCAGTGAACAGGGGGGGGAGCAGTTCTTC. Translated: CASSEQGGEQFF.

In its sample, this clonotype was seen a few times. The chain employs TRBV15 and TRBJ2-2; the D gene could be TRBD1 or TRBD2 (6 bases each). V lost 6 bases to trimming and J lost 1 base, with 12 bases between them. Germline lookup yields CDR1 LNHNV and CDR2 YYDKDF (reference sequence). CDR3 length: 15 residues. Here the CDR3 reads CATRGRGRNTGELFF. DNA of the CDR3: TGTGCCACCAGAGGTCGGGGGCGGAACACCGGGGAGCTGTTTTTT.

The chain uses TRBV19 and TRBJ1-1, with TRBD1 as a possible D gene (5 bases). CDR1 LNHDA and CDR2 SQIVND come from the germline V gene (reference sequence). V dropped 5 bases and J dropped 4 bases, with 11 bases sitting between them. This CDR3 comprises 13 residues. CDR3: CASSAWGITEAFF. The CDR3 coding sequence is TGTGCCAGTAGTGCGTGGGGGATCACTGAAGCTTTCTTT.

J is TRBJ2-7 and V is TRBV4-1; D is uncertain. V was trimmed by 2 bases and J by 2 bases, leaving 13 bases between them. This CDR3 is 15 amino acids long. The germline V gene has CDR1 MGHRA and CDR2 YSYEKL. The CDR3: CASSQSGPGAYEQYF. For the CDR3, the DNA is TGCGCCAGCAGCCAATCTGGTCCTGGGGCCTACGAGCAGTACTTC.

This clonotype occurred a few times. This chain links TRBV5-8 with TRBJ2-1; D unresolved. The V and J ends lost 4 bases and 10 bases respectively, with 15 bases between them. The CDR3 sequence is 13 residues long. Germline V gene data show CDR1 as SGHTS and CDR2 as YDEGEE. The CDR3 bases are TGTGCCAGCAGCCCCACGACGGTGAGCGAGCAGTTCTTC. Its protein is CASSPTTVSEQFF.

This clonotype was detected a few times. The chain combines TRBV18 with TRBJ2-7, with 7 bases that match TRBD1. With V trimmed by 3 bases and J by 0 bases, 11 bases remained unmatched. The CDR3 is 17 amino acids. CDR1 and CDR2 (germline): KGHSH, LQKENI. The chain's CDR3 is CASSPGHLGQNSYEQYF. In nucleotides, the CDR3 is TGTGCCAGCTCACCGGGACACTTGGGACAGAACTCCTACGAGCAGTACTTC. Using reference TRBV18 and TRBJ2-7 for the parts outside the CDR3, the full variable domain is NAGVMQNPRHLVRRRGQEARLRCSPMKGHSHVYWYRQLPEEGLKFMVYLQKENIIDESGMPKERFSAEFPKEGPSILRIQQVVRGDSAAYFCASSPGHLGQNSYEQYFGPGTRLTVT.

Only a few counts were recorded for this clonotype. The chain employs TRBV15 and TRBJ1-2; maybe TRBD1 (6 bases). V was clipped by 2 bases and J by 6 bases, with 7 bases between them. CDR3 size: 12 residues. Germline-derived CDR1 and CDR2 are LNHNV and YYDKDF (reference sequence). DNA of the CDR3: TGTGCCACCAGCAGACACAGGGATGGCTACACCTTC. This codes for CATSRHRDGYTF.

Written as DNA, the CDR3 is TGCGCCAGCAGCCCGCAGGGGTTCGGCACTGAAGCTTTCTTT. This sequence encodes CASSPQGFGTEAFF. The rearrangement joins TRBV5-1 to TRBJ1-1, with D maybe TRBD1 (6 bases). CDR1 and CDR2 from the germline V gene are SGHRS and YFSETQ. Trimming shortened V by 4 bases and J by 4 bases, and 14 bases separated the two germline ends. CDR3 length equals 14 residues.

This clonotype was seen more than once but under ten times. The chain couples TRBV6-5 to TRBJ2-7, with 14 bases fitting TRBD2. Germline V CDR1 and CDR2: MNHEY, SVGAGI. The length of the CDR3 is 20 residues. After removal of 2 bases from V and 6 bases from J, the junction contained 18 bases not matched to a gene. The CDR3, as DNA: TGTGCCAGCAGTTACGACACCCCACGAGCCCCGGGACTAGCGGGAGTCGAGCAGTACTTC. As protein: CASSYDTPRAPGLAGVEQYF.

This clonotype occurred a few times. The rearrangement uses TRBV14 and TRBJ2-3; tentatively, D is TRBD1 (5 bases). CDR3 length: 14 residues. Trimming pared 1 base from V and 3 bases from J, leaving 8 bases between. Germline CDR1 is SGHDN and CDR2 is FVKESK. The CDR3 DNA reads as TGTGCCAGCAGCCAAGTCCCAGGGACAGATACGCAGTATTTT. It codes for CASSQVPGTDTQYF.